The TCR beta chain described here comes from a study of T cells after yellow fever vaccination. The germline V gene encodes CDR1 MNHNS and CDR2 SASEGT. The CDR3 has 14 residues. The V gene end was trimmed by 3 bases and the J gene end by 2 bases; junction bases not matched to a gene: 2. Study-level points and caveats: Weaker overall was a secondary response that nonetheless peaked faster, on day 5 versus 15. Repertoires obtained by FACS sorting could include abundant clonotypes that entered as contaminants from the bulk population.

Notes on this clonotype: The antigen is undetermined.

They built TCR cDNA with 5'RACE template switching, a step that put in a universal primer site and UMIs. MiXCR, applied by TCRdb to the 5' RACE reads, yields one record per CDR3 protein. The data contain approximately 550,000 distinct CDR3 sequences, roughly a fifth of them singletons. The chain combines TRBV6-1 with TRBJ2-3; 7 bases are a match to TRBD1. The clonotype was recovered from a man younger than 45 who received the YFV17D yellow fever vaccine. The input for sequencing was PBMCs, taken 15 days after the yellow fever booster vaccination. The CDR3 here is CASSEGQLTDTQYF. CDR3 bases: TGTGCCAGCAGTGAGGGACAGCTCACAGATACGCAGTATTTT.